Given below is one TCR beta chain in context. The target antigen is unknown. These data come from a study of siplizumab effects on memory and regulatory T cells. Findings and limits, study-wide: Both greater diversity than memory cells and a major contribution to the alloresponse seemed to characterize naive T cells.

Assay used: immunoSEQ multiplex PCR; TCRdb lists only in-frame clones, some missing. The data hold about 100,000 clones, with more than 90% observed a single time. The germline V gene encodes CDR1 PRHDT and CDR2 FYEKMQ (reference sequence). V shed 0 bases and J shed 11 bases, with 11 bases lying between them. The CDR3 extends over 12 amino acids. The chain recombines TRBV13 with TRBJ2-7, with a possible D match to TRBD2 (6 bases). Sequencing was done on a sample of CD4+ T cells sorted from blood. The TCR was taken from a human donor in good health. Some clones in this sample may be carry-over from other donors' samples. As DNA, the CDR3 is TGTGCCAGCAGCTTAGGCGGGGGTCAGGAGTACTTC. It encodes CASSLGGGQEYF.